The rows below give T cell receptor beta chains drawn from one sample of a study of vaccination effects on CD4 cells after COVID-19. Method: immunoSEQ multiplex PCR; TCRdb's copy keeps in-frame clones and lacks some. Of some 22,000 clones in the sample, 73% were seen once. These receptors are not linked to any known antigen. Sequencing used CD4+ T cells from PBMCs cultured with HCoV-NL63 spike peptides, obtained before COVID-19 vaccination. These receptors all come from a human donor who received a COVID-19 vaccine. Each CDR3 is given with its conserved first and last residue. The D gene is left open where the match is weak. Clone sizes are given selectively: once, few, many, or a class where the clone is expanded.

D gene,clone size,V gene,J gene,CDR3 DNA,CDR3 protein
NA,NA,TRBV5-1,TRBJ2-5,TGCGCCAGCAGCTTGGGGCATCCGGGGAGGGAGACCCAGTACTTC,CASSLGHPGRETQYF
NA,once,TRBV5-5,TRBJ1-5,TGTGCCAGCAGCTGGCTGGGAGGGGAGCCCCAGCATTTT,CASSWLGGEPQHF
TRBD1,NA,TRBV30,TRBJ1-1,TGTGCCTGGAGGGCGGTGGCGGCAGGGGGCTGGAACACTGAAGCTTTCTTT,CAWRAVAAGGWNTEAFF
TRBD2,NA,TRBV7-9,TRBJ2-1,TGTGCCGGAGCGGGGGGGCCTTCCAACAATGAGCAGTTCTTC,CAGAGGPSNNEQFF
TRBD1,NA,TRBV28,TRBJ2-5,TGTGCCAGCAGCCTTACTGTTGGGACAGGGTTCCAAGAGACCCAGTACTTC,CASSLTVGTGFQETQYF
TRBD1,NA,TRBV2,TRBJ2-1,TGTGCCAGCAAGACCGGGACAGGGTACAATGAGCAGTTCTTC,CASKTGTGYNEQFF
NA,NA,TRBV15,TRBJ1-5,TGTGCCACCAGCAGAGATCCAGGGATTGGTCAGCCCCAGCATTTT,CATSRDPGIGQPQHF
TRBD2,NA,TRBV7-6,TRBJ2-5,TGTGCCAGCAGCCCGACTAGCGGGGCCCGGGGGGAGACCCAGTACTTC,CASSPTSGARGETQYF
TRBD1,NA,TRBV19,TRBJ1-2,TGTGCCAGTAGTAAGACCAGGGGGTTCGGGCATGGCTACACCTTC,CASSKTRGFGHGYTF
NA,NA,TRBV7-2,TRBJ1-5,TGTGCCAGCAGCTCATTTTCCGGGACGGAGAATCAGCCCCAGCATTTT,CASSSFSGTENQPQHF
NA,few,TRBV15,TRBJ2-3,TGTGCCACCAGCAGCCCCGACACGGGCACAGATACGCAGTATTTT,CATSSPDTGTDTQYF
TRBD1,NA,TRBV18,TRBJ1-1,TGTGCCAGCTCACCCCAGGCGCAGGGGGCCACTGAAGCTTTCTTT,CASSPQAQGATEAFF
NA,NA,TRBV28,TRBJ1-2,TGTGCCAGCAGTTTGGGCAGCTATGGCTACACCTTC,CASSLGSYGYTF
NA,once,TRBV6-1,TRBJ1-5,TGTGCCAGCAGTGAAACGAACTCTCAGCCCCAGCATTTT,CASSETNSQPQHF
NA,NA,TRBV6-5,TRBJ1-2,TGTGCCAGCAGTTCCTCGTCTAGGGGTGGCGGCTACACCTTC,CASSSSSRGGGYTF
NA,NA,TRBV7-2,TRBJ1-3,TGTGCCAGCAGCTTAGTAGGTACAGGGTCTGGAAACACCATATATTTT,CASSLVGTGSGNTIYF
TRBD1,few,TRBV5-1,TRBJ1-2,TGCGCCAGCAGCACGGGACAGGCCATCTATGGCTACACCTTC,CASSTGQAIYGYTF
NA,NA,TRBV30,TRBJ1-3,TGTGCCTGGAGTGGATCTGGAAACACCATATATTTT,CAWSGSGNTIYF
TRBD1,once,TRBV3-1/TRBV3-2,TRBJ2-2,TGTGCCAGCAGCCCCCGGGACAGACTTACGAGTGGGGAGCTGTTTTTT,CASSPRDRLTSGELFF